Sequencing of this TCR beta chain was carried out in a study of patients and donors after allogeneic stem cell transplantation (dated by TCRdb to 2019 to 2021). A note on this clonotype: Its antigen remains unidentified. Base qualities are not recorded, but no much larger clone differs from it by a single base.

Library construction relied on RT-PCR. This sample was sequenced with a NextSeq 550. Starting from the raw public reads, TCRdb applied fastp trimming at Q25, assembled clones with MiXCR and retained in-frame beta chains. Under each unique CDR3 protein, matching rows form one entry showing the most common genes and DNA. The table for this sample lists about a million distinct CDR3 sequences; over 15% of them were counted only once. The ten largest clones represent 6% of the sample. Sequenced sample: blood, either unsorted or a sorted T cell fraction (not recorded which). The TCR was taken from a human donor who was either an allogeneic HSCT recipient or a stem cell or donor lymphocyte infusion donor (not recorded which). It is not recorded whose cells these are; they may come from a transplant donor.

The DNA reads TGCGCCAGCAGCCGTGGACAGGGGGCATCCGACGAGCAGTACTTC. Its protein reads: CASSRGQGASDEQYF. The receptor chain draws on TRBV5-1 and TRBJ2-7, and TRBD1 aligns with 11 junction nucleotides. The germline V gene provides CDR1 SGHRS and CDR2 YFSETQ. From the cysteine up to the phenylalanine, the CDR3 has a length of 15 residues. The kept DNA is CDR3 alone, 45 bases in frame from the first base. Germline trimming: 4 bases from V, 5 bases from J; junction bases outside gene matches: 8.